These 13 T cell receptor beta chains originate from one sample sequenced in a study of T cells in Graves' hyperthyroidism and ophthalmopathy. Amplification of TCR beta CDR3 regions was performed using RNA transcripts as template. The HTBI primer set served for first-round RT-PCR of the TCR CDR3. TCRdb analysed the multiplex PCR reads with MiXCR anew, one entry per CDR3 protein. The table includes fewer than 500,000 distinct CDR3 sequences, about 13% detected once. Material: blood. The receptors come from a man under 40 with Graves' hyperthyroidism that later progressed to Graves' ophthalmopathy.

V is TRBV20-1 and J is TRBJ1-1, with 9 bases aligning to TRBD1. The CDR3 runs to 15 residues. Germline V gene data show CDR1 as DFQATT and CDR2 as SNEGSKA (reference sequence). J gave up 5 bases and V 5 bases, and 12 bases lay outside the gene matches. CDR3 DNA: TGCAGTGCTTCCAACACAGGGGGCGGAGGGACTGAAGCTTTCTTT. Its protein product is CSASNTGGGGTEAFF.

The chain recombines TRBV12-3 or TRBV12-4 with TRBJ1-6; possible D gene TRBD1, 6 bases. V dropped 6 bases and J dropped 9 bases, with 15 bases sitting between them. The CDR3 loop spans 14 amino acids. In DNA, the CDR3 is TGTGCCAGCAGCTACAGGGTTGTTAGTTCACCCCTCCACTTT. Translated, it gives CASSYRVVSSPLHF.

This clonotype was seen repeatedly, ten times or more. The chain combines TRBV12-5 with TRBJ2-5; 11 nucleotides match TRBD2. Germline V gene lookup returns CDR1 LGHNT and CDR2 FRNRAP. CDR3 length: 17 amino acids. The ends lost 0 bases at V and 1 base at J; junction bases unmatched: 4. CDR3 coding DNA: TGTGCTAGTGGTTTGGTACGGGGGACTAGCGGCCAAGAGACCCAGTACTTC. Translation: CASGLVRGTSGQETQYF.

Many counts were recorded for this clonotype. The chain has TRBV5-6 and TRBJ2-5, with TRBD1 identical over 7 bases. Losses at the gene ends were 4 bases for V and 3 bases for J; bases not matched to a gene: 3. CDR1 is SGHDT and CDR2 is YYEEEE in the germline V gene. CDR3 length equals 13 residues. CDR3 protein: CASSKTGKETQYF. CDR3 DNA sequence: TGTGCCAGCAGCAAGACAGGGAAAGAGACCCAGTACTTC.

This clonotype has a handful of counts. The CDR3 reads CASSPGTSGGRDTQYF. The CDR3 coding sequence is TGTGCCAGCAGCCCCGGGACTAGCGGGGGGCGTGATACGCAGTATTTT. The chain recombines TRBV7-3 with TRBJ2-3; 15 bases agree with TRBD2. V was pared by 5 bases and J by 6 bases, with 6 bases of the junction left unmatched. Germline values: CDR1 SGHTA, CDR2 FQGTGA. The CDR3 consists of 16 residues.

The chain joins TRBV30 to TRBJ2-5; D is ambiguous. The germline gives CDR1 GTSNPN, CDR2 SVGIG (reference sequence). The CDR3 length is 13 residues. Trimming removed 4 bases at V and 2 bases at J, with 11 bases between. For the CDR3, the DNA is TGTGCCTGGAACACCCGCGATCAAGAGACCCAGTACTTC. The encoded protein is CAWNTRDQETQYF.

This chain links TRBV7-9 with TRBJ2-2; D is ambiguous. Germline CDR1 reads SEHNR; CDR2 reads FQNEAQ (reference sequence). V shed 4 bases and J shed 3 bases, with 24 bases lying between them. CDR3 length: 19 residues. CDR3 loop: CASSSVSRLLGRDTGELFF. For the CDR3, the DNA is TGTGCCAGCAGCTCTGTTAGCCGGTTACTCGGACGGGACACCGGGGAGCTGTTTTTT.

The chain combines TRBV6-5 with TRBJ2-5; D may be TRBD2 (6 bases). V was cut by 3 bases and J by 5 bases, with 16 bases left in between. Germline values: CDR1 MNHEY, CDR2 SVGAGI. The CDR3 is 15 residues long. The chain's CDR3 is CASSYVAGFGETQYF. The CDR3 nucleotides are TGTGCCAGCAGTTATGTTGCGGGGTTCGGGGAGACCCAGTACTTC.

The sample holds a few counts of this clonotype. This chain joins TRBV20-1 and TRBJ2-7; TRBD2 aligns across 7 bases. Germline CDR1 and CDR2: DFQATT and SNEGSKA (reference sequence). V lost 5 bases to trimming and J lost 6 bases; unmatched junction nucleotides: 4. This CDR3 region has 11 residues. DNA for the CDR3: TGCAGTGCTTACAGCGGGGCCGAGCAGTACTTC. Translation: CSAYSGAEQYF.

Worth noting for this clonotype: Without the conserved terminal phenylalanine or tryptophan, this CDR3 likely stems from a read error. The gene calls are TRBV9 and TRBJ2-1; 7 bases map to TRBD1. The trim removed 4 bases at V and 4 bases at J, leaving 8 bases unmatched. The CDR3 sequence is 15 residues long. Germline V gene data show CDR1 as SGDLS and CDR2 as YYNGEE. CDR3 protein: CASSPRTGFYNEQFS. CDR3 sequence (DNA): TGTGCCAGCAGCCCTCGGACAGGTTTTTACAATGAGCAGTTCTCC.

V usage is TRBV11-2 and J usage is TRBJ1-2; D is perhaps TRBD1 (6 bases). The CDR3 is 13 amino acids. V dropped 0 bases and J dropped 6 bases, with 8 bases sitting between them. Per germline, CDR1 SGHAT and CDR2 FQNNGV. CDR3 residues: CASSLEGANGYTF. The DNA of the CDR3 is TGTGCCAGCAGCTTAGAGGGGGCTAATGGCTACACCTTC.

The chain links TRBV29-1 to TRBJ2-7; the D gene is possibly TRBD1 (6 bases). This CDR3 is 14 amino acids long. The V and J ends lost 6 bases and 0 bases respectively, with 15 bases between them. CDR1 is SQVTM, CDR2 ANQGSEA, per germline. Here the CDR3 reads CSVGDTGTSYEQYF. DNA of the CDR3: TGCAGCGTAGGGGACACCGGAACCTCCTACGAGCAGTACTTC.

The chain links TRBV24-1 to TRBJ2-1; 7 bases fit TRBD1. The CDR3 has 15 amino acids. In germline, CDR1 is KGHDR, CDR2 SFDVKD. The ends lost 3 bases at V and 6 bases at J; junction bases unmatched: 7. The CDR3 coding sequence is TGTGCCACCAGTGATCAAGGGACAGTAATCAATGAGCAGTTCTTC. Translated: CATSDQGTVINEQFF.